The 22 T cell receptor beta chains reported below all come from one sample, sequenced in a study of T cell changes during pregnancy in multiple sclerosis (dated 2019 in TCRdb). Receptors were amplified or captured by the immunoSEQ multiplex PCR assay. The table comes from immuneACCESS by way of TCRdb, which keeps in-frame sequences with V and J called. Part of the clones is missing from these tables; in studies checked, under half for an unresolved V gene and the rest for unknown reasons. This sample holds some 27,000 clones; about 88% were observed only once. Approximately 8.4% of the sample is held by the ten biggest clonotypes. The sample was CD8+ T cells from peripheral blood mononuclear cells, taken before pregnancy. The receptors were gathered from a female donor with multiple sclerosis, enrolled in a pregnancy study.

The CDR3 DNA reads TGTGCCTGGAGCTCAGGGGGGCCCGGCTACACCTTC. Its protein is CAWSSGGPGYTF. This chain links TRBV30 with TRBJ1-2, with 7 nucleotides matching TRBD1. V lost 3 bases and J lost 8; bases outside the gene matches: 6. Per the germline V gene, CDR1 is GTSNPN and CDR2 is SVGIG (reference sequence). There are 12 residues in the CDR3. Combining the CDR3 with reference TRBV30 and TRBJ1-2 gives the whole variable domain SQTIHQWPATLVQPVGSPLSLECTVEGTSNPNLYWYRQAAGRGLQLLFYSVGIGQISSEVPQNLSASRPQDRQFILSSKKLLLSDSGFYLCAWSSGGPGYTFGSGTRLTVV.

The J gene is TRBJ2-1, the V gene TRBV5-1; 10 nucleotides line up with TRBD2. V was pared by 3 bases and J by 8 bases, with 11 bases of the junction left unmatched. Germline CDR1 is SGHRS and CDR2 is YFSETQ. The CDR3 is made up of 16 amino acids. The CDR3 region is CASSYPTSGVFDEQFF. As DNA, the CDR3 is TGCGCCAGCAGCTACCCCACTAGCGGGGTTTTCGATGAGCAGTTCTTC.

This clone came up once. The CDR3, as DNA: TGTGCCAGTAGTACGCGGGACCCAAATTTCCATTCACCCCTCCACTTT. It translates to CASSTRDPNFHSPLHF. The chain is built from TRBV19 and TRBJ1-6; D perhaps matches TRBD1 (5 bases). Trimming shortened V by 4 bases and J by 8 bases, and 18 bases separated the two germline ends. The CDR3 sequence is 16 residues long. CDR1 is LNHDA and CDR2 is SQIVND in the germline V gene (reference sequence).

This chain connects TRBV7-6 to TRBJ2-6; no firm D call. Trimming took off 1 base at V and 4 bases at J, with 11 bases between the two ends. The CDR3 contains 16 residues. The germline gives CDR1 SGHVS, CDR2 FNYEAQ. The CDR3 spells CASSLEGDSGANVLTF. CDR3 in DNA: TGTGCCAGCAGCTTAGAAGGTGACTCCGGGGCCAACGTCCTGACTTTC.

This chain connects TRBV4-3 to TRBJ2-1; TRBD2 matches at 12 bases. The length of the CDR3 is 19 residues. Germline V gene sequence: CDR1 LGHNA, CDR2 YSLEER. V trimming: 3 bases; J trimming: 4 bases; junction bases outside the gene matches: 13. CDR3 amino acids: CASSQDLAGGLKGYNEQFF. CDR3 bases: TGCGCCAGCAGCCAGGACCTAGCGGGGGGGCTCAAAGGGTACAATGAGCAGTTCTTC.

The J gene is TRBJ1-1, the V gene TRBV4-1; D is uncertain. The germline V gene has CDR1 MGHRA and CDR2 YSYEKL. V was shortened by 1 base and J by 3 bases, with 12 bases between the two germline ends. CDR3 size: 15 residues. The CDR3 region has the DNA TGCGCCAGCAGCCAAGGGCCCGGGTTTGACACTGAAGCTTTCTTT. Translated: CASSQGPGFDTEAFF.

This chain joins TRBV28 and TRBJ2-7; D is possibly TRBD2 (7 bases). Trimming shortened V by 0 bases and J by 6 bases, and 9 bases separated the two germline ends. The CDR3 length is 13 residues. Germline V CDR1 and CDR2: MDHEN, SYDVKM. CDR3 amino acids: CASSLWGGGEQYF. CDR3 nucleotides: TGTGCCAGCAGTTTATGGGGAGGGGGCGAGCAGTACTTC.

The CDR3 DNA is TGTGCCTGGAGTGTACTTAACTCCGACAGGGGAGAAAAACTGTTTTTT. Amino acid sequence: CAWSVLNSDRGEKLFF. The rearrangement links TRBV30 to TRBJ1-4; 8 bases fit TRBD1. CDR1 is GTSNPN and CDR2 is SVGIG in the germline V gene (reference sequence). The CDR3 length is 16 residues. V lost 0 bases to trimming and J lost 8 bases; unmatched junction nucleotides: 11.

The V and J genes are TRBV11-2 and TRBJ2-5; maybe TRBD2 (6 bases). The germline V and J ends were trimmed by 5 bases and 2 bases, with 15 bases remaining between them. The CDR3 runs 15 residues. Germline CDR1 SGHAT, CDR2 FQNNGV. CDR3 protein: CASSPPSGLQETQYF. CDR3 coding DNA: TGTGCCAGCAGCCCTCCCTCGGGACTGCAAGAGACCCAGTACTTC. Based on the CDR3 plus reference TRBV11-2 and TRBJ2-5, the full variable domain is EAGVAQSPRYKIIEKRQSVAFWCNPISGHATLYWYQQILGQGPKLLIQFQNNGVVDDSQLPKDRFSAERLKGVDSTLKIQPAKLEDSAVYLCASSPPSGLQETQYFGPGTRLLVL.

The gene calls are TRBV5-6 and TRBJ1-2, with 11 bases lining up with TRBD1. Germline values: CDR1 SGHDT, CDR2 YYEEEE. Losses at the gene ends were 5 bases for V and 3 bases for J; bases not matched to a gene: 18. The CDR3 totals 19 residues. CDR3 nucleotides: TGTGCCAGCAGTCCCCGTAGGCTGGGGGACAGGGGGTATTACTATGGCTACACCTTC. It translates to CASSPRRLGDRGYYYGYTF.

The chain uses TRBV7-2 and TRBJ1-4; TRBD1 agrees at 10 bases. Looked up from germline, CDR1 is SGHTA and CDR2 is FQGNSA. J lost 7 bases, V lost 4 bases, and 6 bases had no gene match. This CDR3 contains 15 residues. CDR3 residues: CASSYLTGGVEKLFF. The DNA of the CDR3 is TGTGCCAGCAGCTATTTGACAGGGGGCGTTGAAAAACTGTTTTTT.

V is TRBV30 and J is TRBJ1-5; possible D gene TRBD1, 6 bases. Germline V gene lookup returns CDR1 GTSNPN and CDR2 SVGIG (reference sequence). This CDR3 has 14 residues. Trimming shortened V by 4 bases and J by 7 bases, and 17 bases separated the two germline ends. CDR3 bases: TGTGCCTGGACCGAAGGGGGGGGGCAGCAGCCCCAGCATTTT. Amino acid sequence: CAWTEGGGQQPQHF.

The chain links TRBV7-9 to TRBJ2-4; weak D call: TRBD1 (5 bases). The CDR3 totals 13 residues. Germline lookup yields CDR1 SEHNR and CDR2 FQNEAQ (reference sequence). V lost 5 bases, J lost 8 bases, and 13 bases lay in between. CDR3 region: CASSPKTADIQYF. The CDR3 DNA reads TGTGCCAGCAGCCCGAAGACAGCCGACATTCAGTACTTC.

V gene TRBV11-2 combines with J gene TRBJ1-1, with D possibly matching TRBD1 (6 bases). The CDR3 has 15 residues. Germline V lookup: CDR1 SGHAT, CDR2 FQNNGV. Trimming shortened V by 1 base and J by 4 bases, and 13 bases separated the two germline ends. CDR3 sequence: CASSLGAGGGTEAFF. The CDR3 DNA follows: TGTGCCAGCAGCTTAGGTGCGGGGGGCGGCACTGAAGCTTTCTTT.

V is TRBV11-2 and J is TRBJ1-4, with a possible D match to TRBD1 (5 bases). Trimming stripped 5 bases from V and 3 bases from J, with 10 bases between. The CDR3 spans 14 residues. CDR1 SGHAT and CDR2 FQNNGV come from the germline V gene. CDR3 residues: CASSRTIPNEKLFF. The CDR3 nucleotides are TGTGCCAGCAGCCGGACAATCCCTAATGAAAAACTGTTTTTT.

The rearrangement joins TRBV19 to TRBJ1-2, with 7 bases lining up with TRBD1. V lost 5 bases and J lost 4; bases outside the gene matches: 10. The CDR3 totals 15 residues. CDR1 and CDR2 from the germline V gene are LNHDA and SQIVND (reference sequence). The CDR3 coding sequence is TGTGCCAGTAGTCCCTACAGGGGATATCGCTATGGCTACACCTTC. This translates into CASSPYRGYRYGYTF.

The gene calls are TRBV11-2 and TRBJ2-2, with a tentative D call TRBD1 (6 bases). Trimming shortened V by 3 bases and J by 0 bases, and 14 bases separated the two germline ends. Germline CDR1 is SGHAT and CDR2 is FQNNGV. This CDR3 is built from 17 residues. The CDR3 nucleotides are TGTGCCAGCAGCTTGGGCATGGACAGACCGAACACCGGGGAGCTGTTTTTT. It translates to CASSLGMDRPNTGELFF.

The V and J genes are TRBV2 and TRBJ2-1, with D possibly matching TRBD2 (5 bases). Per the germline V gene, CDR1 is SNHLY and CDR2 is FYNNEI. Trimming cost V 7 bases and J 2 bases, with 12 bases left between them. The CDR3 extends over 14 amino acids. DNA of the CDR3: TGTGCCAGCAATCGGGATTGGACCTACAATGAGCAGTTCTTC. Translated, it gives CASNRDWTYNEQFF.

V and J are TRBV5-4 and TRBJ2-5, with 8 bases aligning to TRBD1. The DNA end favors TRBJ2-7, so the J call may be wrong. The CDR3 totals 14 residues. The germline CDR1 and CDR2 sequences are SGHNT and YYREEE (reference sequence). The CDR3 coding sequence is TGTGCCAGCAGCTTAAGACAGGGGAACTACGAGCAGTACTTC. Translated: CASSLRQGNYEQYF.

The chain combines TRBV5-6 with TRBJ1-2; TRBD1 matches at 7 bases. CDR1 SGHDT and CDR2 YYEEEE come from the germline V gene. The CDR3 has 18 amino acids. Losses at the gene ends were 0 bases for V and 4 bases for J; bases not matched to a gene: 15. The chain's CDR3 is CASSLVKTGYDSRYGYTF. Written as DNA, the CDR3 is TGTGCCAGCAGCTTGGTAAAGACAGGGTATGACTCGCGCTATGGCTACACCTTC.

This clone was seen a few times. V gene TRBV4-1 combines with J gene TRBJ1-2; 9 bases map to TRBD1. The germline V gene has CDR1 MGHRA and CDR2 YSYEKL. The CDR3 length is 14 residues. The V and J ends lost 4 bases and 8 bases, in that order; junction bases with no gene match: 8. This chain's CDR3 is CASSRGQGPGGYTF. The CDR3, as DNA: TGCGCCAGCAGCCGAGGACAGGGGCCGGGAGGCTACACCTTC.

The CDR3 loop reads CASSEGVVGTGGETQYF. The CDR3 DNA reads as TGTGCCAGCAGCGAGGGAGTAGTAGGGACAGGAGGGGAGACCCAGTACTTC. The chain uses TRBV9 and TRBJ2-5; 8 bases align to TRBD1. The CDR3 consists of 17 residues. After removal of 3 bases from V and 5 bases from J, the junction contained 15 bases not matched to a gene. Germline assignment: CDR1 SGDLS and CDR2 YYNGEE.